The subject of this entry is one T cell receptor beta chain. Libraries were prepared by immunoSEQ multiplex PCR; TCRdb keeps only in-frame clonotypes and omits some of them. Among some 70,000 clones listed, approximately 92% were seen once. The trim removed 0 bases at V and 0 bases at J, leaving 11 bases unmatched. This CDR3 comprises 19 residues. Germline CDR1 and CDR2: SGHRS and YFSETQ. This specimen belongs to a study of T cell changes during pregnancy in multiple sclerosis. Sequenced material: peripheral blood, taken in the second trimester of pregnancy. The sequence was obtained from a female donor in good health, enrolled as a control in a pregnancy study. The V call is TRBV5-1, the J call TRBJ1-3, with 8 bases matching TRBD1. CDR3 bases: TGCGCCAGCAGCTTGGCGTTCAAGGGGACAGGCAACTCTGGAAACACCATATATTTT. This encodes CASSLAFKGTGNSGNTIYF.